The TCR beta chain described here comes from a study of shared clonotypes between healthy human individuals. Whole-study context: Serving as donors were a couple of women and three men, whose ages spanned 18 to 49. Notes on the study in general: Naive subsets generally exceeded memory subsets in estimated richness. Even with large depth, rarefaction showed that sorted-subset sequencing was incomplete.

The naive CD8 subset, CD45RO-negative cells positively selected for CCR7, excluded terminally differentiated effector memory CD45RA+ cells. The study drew all its donors from Caucasian adults living in Nashville, Tennessee. The CDR3 is 14 residues long. The junction had 2 bases not matched to a gene; V was cut back by 2 bases and J by 3 bases. CDR1 is SGDLS, CDR2 YYNGEE, per germline. Regarding this clone: No antigen is known for it. This sample also contains other DNA sequences that code for the same CDR3.

Profiling relied on immunoSEQ multiplex PCR, and the TCRdb table lists in-frame clones only, not all of them. Here the sample spans around 2,000,000 clones, around 96% being singletons. Source material: naive CD8+ T cells sorted from blood. The source is a man in his late teens or twenties in good health. The V and J genes are TRBV9 and TRBJ2-7, with 10 bases that match TRBD1. The CDR3 region is CASSVGQGFYEQYF. The CDR3, as DNA: TGTGCCAGCAGCGTGGGACAGGGGTTCTACGAGCAGTACTTC.